The 3 T cell receptor beta chains given below trace back to one sample, sequenced in a study of siplizumab effects on memory and regulatory T cells. The assay was immunoSEQ multiplex PCR, and TCRdb's table has in-frame clones only and misses some. The table includes about 100,000 clones, 75% to 95% detected once. The sequenced material came from CD4+ T cells sorted from blood. These receptors all come from a human donor in good health.

The CDR3 DNA is TGTGCCAGCAGTGAACGTATTAACTATGGCTACACCTTC. Amino acids: CASSERINYGYTF. The V call is TRBV2, the J call TRBJ1-2; D call uncertain. The CDR3 has 13 residues. The germline CDR1 and CDR2 sequences are SNHLY and FYNNEI. The germline V and J ends were trimmed by 2 bases and 1 base, with 5 bases remaining between them.

The V and J genes are TRBV7-2 and TRBJ2-5; 7 bases are shared with TRBD2. CDR1 and CDR2 from the germline V gene are SGHTA and FQGNSA. This CDR3 is 13 amino acids long. The ends lost 5 bases at V and 2 bases at J; junction bases unmatched: 2. CDR3: CASSRSGQETQYF. The CDR3 region has the DNA TGTGCCAGCAGCCGTAGCGGGCAAGAGACCCAGTACTTC.

The rearrangement links TRBV27 to TRBJ2-2, with D possibly matching TRBD2 (7 bases). Trimming removed 7 bases at V and 5 bases at J, with 14 bases between. This CDR3 contains 14 residues. CDR1 is MNHEY and CDR2 is SMNVEV in the germline V gene (reference sequence). The CDR3 bases are TGTGCCAGCACCACGGGGGGCCAGACCGGGGAGCTGTTTTTT. Translating gives CASTTGGQTGELFF.